This T cell receptor beta chain was profiled in a study of Ad26.COV2.S vaccination and SARS-CoV-2 variants. About the research overall: It was the COV1001 Ad26.COV2.S trial arm that included the donor. Doses of Ad26.COV2.S were injected into muscle once or twice, 56 days apart.

There are 11 residues in the CDR3. Trimming took off 6 bases at V and 4 bases at J, with 6 bases between the two ends. Germline assignment: CDR1 ENHRY and CDR2 SYGVKD. Treatment given: some 20 received Ad26.COV2.S at low or high dose, single or two shots; a few received placebo; per-sample allocation not given. Sampling was done on day 63 after the first vaccine or placebo injection. As to this clone: Its specificity is not known.

The study's findings and limits: Substantial breadth was reported for post-vaccination spike-specific CD8+ and CD4+ T cells. Placebo recipients trailed vaccine recipients in spike-specific TCR breadth.

The method was immunoSEQ multiplex PCR; TCRdb's version includes in-frame clones alone and lacks a portion of them. This table has over 400,000 clones, roughly 87% appearing once. The source was peripheral blood, collected in a trial of Ad26.COV2.S vaccine versus placebo. The chain couples TRBV10-3 to TRBJ2-5, with D possibly being TRBD1 (6 bases). The clonotype originates from a person aged 18-60 years who received the Ad26.COV2.S COVID-19 vaccine or a placebo. CDR3 protein: CAIRGAETQYF. The CDR3 DNA reads as TGTGCCATCAGGGGGGCAGAGACCCAGTACTTC.